The 22 T cell receptor beta chains in this list originate from one sample, sequenced in a study of blood T cell repertoires in COVID-19. The repertoire was sequenced with immunoSEQ multiplex PCR; TCRdb's copy has only in-frame clones and lacks some. The data contain just over 300,000 clones, 80% to 90% of them singletons. The sample comprised PBMCs or T cells enriched from blood (not recorded which). All receptors come from a man aged 25-45 years who had recovered from COVID-19.

This chain uses TRBV7-9 with TRBJ2-1, with TRBD1 matching over 7 bases. The CDR3 runs 15 residues. Trimming at V came to 1 base and at J to 5 bases, leaving 5 bases not matched to a gene. Germline V gene lookup returns CDR1 SEHNR and CDR2 FQNEAQ (reference sequence). CDR3 DNA: TGTGCCAGCAGCTTAGTATTGGGACAGAACAATGAGCAGTTCTTC. This encodes CASSLVLGQNNEQFF.

J is TRBJ2-7 and V is TRBV5-8, with D possibly being TRBD1 (5 bases). The CDR3 contains 15 residues. Germline loops: CDR1 SGHTS, CDR2 YDEGEE. Trimming shortened V by 3 bases and J by 0 bases, and 13 bases separated the two germline ends. The CDR3 reads CASSSPLGPSYEQYF. The CDR3 DNA follows: TGTGCCAGCAGCTCTCCTTTGGGGCCCTCCTACGAGCAGTACTTC. Full variable domain (outside the CDR3, taken from reference TRBV5-8 and TRBJ2-7): EAGVTQSPTHLIKTRGQQATLRCSPISGHTSVYWYQQALGLGLQFLLWYDEGEERNRGNFPPRFSGRQFPNYSSELNVNALELEDSALYLCASSSPLGPSYEQYFGPGTRLTVT.

This chain uses TRBV5-8 with TRBJ1-2; D remains unclear. The germline V and J ends were trimmed by 0 bases and 8 bases, with 8 bases remaining between them. Germline V gene data show CDR1 as SGHTS and CDR2 as YDEGEE. The CDR3 totals 12 residues. CDR3 nucleotides: TGTGCCAGCAGCTTGGAAAGGGAGGGCTACACCTTC. Protein: CASSLEREGYTF.

This sequence joins TRBV27 and TRBJ2-1, with a tentative D call TRBD2 (5 bases). The CDR3 contains 17 residues. With 6 bases removed from V and 6 bases from J, the gap between germline ends came to 24 bases. Germline loops: CDR1 MNHEY, CDR2 SMNVEV (reference sequence). This chain's CDR3 is CASSKVEGRKGVNEQFF. CDR3 coding DNA: TGTGCCAGCAGCAAGGTTGAGGGTCGCAAGGGAGTCAATGAGCAGTTCTTC.

V usage is TRBV7-9 and J usage is TRBJ1-2; D is ambiguous. Germline lookup yields CDR1 SEHNR and CDR2 FQNEAQ (reference sequence). CDR3 length equals 12 residues. The V gene lost 3 bases and the J gene lost 8 bases, with 10 bases spanning the gap. The CDR3 reads CASSFRSRGYTF. In DNA form, the CDR3 reads TGTGCCAGCAGCTTCCGTTCCCGGGGCTACACCTTC. Using reference TRBV7-9 and TRBJ1-2 for the parts outside the CDR3, the full variable domain is DTGVSQNPRHKITKRGQNVTFRCDPISEHNRLYWYRQTLGQGPEFLTYFQNEAQLEKSRLLSDRFSAERPKGSFSTLEIQRTEQGDSAMYLCASSFRSRGYTFGSGTRLTVV.

The V call is TRBV2, the J call TRBJ2-2; TRBD1 might be the D (6 bases). The CDR3 consists of 16 residues. In germline, CDR1 is SNHLY, CDR2 FYNNEI. V was shortened by 6 bases and J by 6 bases, with 20 bases between the two germline ends. CDR3 sequence reads: CASSLNRDNSAGELFF. The CDR3, as DNA: TGTGCCAGCAGCCTCAACAGGGACAATAGTGCCGGGGAGCTGTTTTTT.

The gene calls are TRBV7-3 and TRBJ2-2; 12 positions agree with TRBD2. Unmatched junction bases numbered 10, after V lost 5 bases and J lost 12 bases. Germline-derived CDR1 and CDR2 are SGHTA and FQGTGA. The CDR3 runs to 15 residues. The CDR3 spells CASSRGTSGSSKLFF. CDR3 bases: TGTGCCAGCAGCCGAGGGACTAGCGGGTCCTCGAAGCTGTTTTTT.

As for this clone: Sequence at one end of the junction differs from germline and may be a read error. This chain joins TRBV7-7 and TRBJ2-3, with 12 bases fitting TRBD1. The germline V gene has CDR1 SSHAT and CDR2 FNYEAQ (reference sequence). The CDR3 runs 16 residues. As DNA, the CDR3 is TGTGCTAGCAGCCAATCGGGACAGGGGGCCACAGATACGCAGTATTTT. Translation: CASSQSGQGATDTQYF.

This rearrangement joins TRBV6-5 to TRBJ2-3, with 7 bases aligning to TRBD1. The germline gives CDR1 MNHEY, CDR2 SVGAGI. The V segment lost 0 bases and the J segment 2 bases; nucleotides outside the gene matches: 5. The CDR3 spans 16 residues. This chain's CDR3 is CASSYSRDRSTDTQYF. The CDR3 DNA reads TGTGCCAGCAGTTACTCGAGGGACAGATCCACAGATACGCAGTATTTT.

The chain uses TRBV12-3 or TRBV12-4 and TRBJ1-1; D possibly corresponds to TRBD1 (6 bases). The V end was cut by 8 bases, the J end by 1 base, with 11 bases between. The CDR3 loop spans 13 amino acids. CDR3 region: CASHRQENTEAFF. CDR3 coding DNA: TGTGCCAGCCATCGACAGGAGAACACTGAAGCTTTCTTT.

The CDR3 spells CASSPPEAEGRETQYF. The CDR3 DNA sequence: TGTGCCAGCAGCCCACCCGAAGCGGAGGGTCGGGAGACCCAGTACTTC. The chain is built from TRBV3-1 (or the pseudogene TRBV3-2) and TRBJ2-5; TRBD2 is a possible D gene (6 bases). V lost 4 bases to trimming and J lost 5 bases, with 20 bases between them. Germline-derived CDR1 and CDR2 are LGHDT and YNNKEL (reference sequence). The CDR3 length is 16 residues.

This clone was picked up a small number of times. The chain has TRBV25-1 and TRBJ1-5; no reliable D call. Looked up from germline, CDR1 is MGHDK and CDR2 is SYGVNS. Trimming stripped 4 bases from V and 4 bases from J, with 11 bases between. The CDR3 covers 14 residues. The CDR3 loop is CASSGWAANQPQHF. The CDR3 coding sequence is TGTGCCAGCAGTGGATGGGCAGCTAATCAGCCCCAGCATTTT. Filled out from reference TRBV25-1 and TRBJ1-5, the complete variable domain reads EADIYQTPRYLVIGTGKKITLECSQTMGHDKMYWYQQDPGMELHLIHYSYGVNSTEKGDLSSESTVSRIRTEHFPLTLESARPSHTSQYLCASSGWAANQPQHFGDGTRLSIL.

The chain combines TRBV7-2 with TRBJ2-7; 10 bases fit TRBD2. Looked up from germline, CDR1 is SGHTA and CDR2 is FQGNSA. Trimming removed 4 bases from V and 3 bases from J; junction bases left unmatched: 6. CDR3 size: 15 residues. CDR3 protein: CASSSVAGGNYEQYF. The DNA for the CDR3 is TGTGCCAGCAGCTCTGTAGCGGGGGGAAACTACGAGCAGTACTTC. Together with reference TRBV7-2 and TRBJ2-7, the CDR3 gives the full variable domain: GAGVSQSPSNKVTEKGKDVELRCDPISGHTALYWYRQSLGQGLEFLIYFQGNSAPDKSGLPSDRFSAERTGGSVSTLTIQRTQQEDSAVYLCASSSVAGGNYEQYFGPGTRLTVT.

This chain links TRBV10-3 with TRBJ1-1; TRBD1 is a possible D gene (6 bases). The length of the CDR3 is 15 residues. V was pared by 6 bases and J by 1 base, with 15 bases between. Germline loops: CDR1 ENHRY, CDR2 SYGVKD. CDR3 sequence reads: CAIRRTGLGNTEAFF. CDR3 sequence (DNA): TGTGCCATCAGGCGTACAGGGTTGGGGAACACTGAAGCTTTCTTT.

The chain links TRBV5-1 to TRBJ2-3, with no clear D. Germline V gives CDR1 SGHRS, CDR2 YFSETQ. The V end lost 0 bases, the J end lost 1 base, and 3 bases lay between the germline ends. This CDR3 spans 13 amino acids. CDR3 region: CASSLGGTDTQYF. The CDR3 DNA is TGCGCCAGCAGCTTGGGAGGCACAGATACGCAGTATTTT.

The gene calls are TRBV5-1 and TRBJ1-1; D is uncertain. Looked up from germline, CDR1 is SGHRS and CDR2 is YFSETQ. Trimming stripped 0 bases from V and 3 bases from J, with 6 bases between. The CDR3 runs to 13 residues. Written as DNA, the CDR3 is TGCGCCAGCAGCTTGGTCGGGGACACTGAAGCTTTCTTT. It is translated as CASSLVGDTEAFF. The full variable domain, rest sourced from reference TRBV5-1 and TRBJ1-1, is KAGVTQTPRYLIKTRGQQVTLSCSPISGHRSVSWYQQTPGQGLQFLFEYFSETQRNKGNFPGRFSGRQFSNSRSEMNVSTLELGDSALYLCASSLVGDTEAFFGQGTRLTVV.

The J gene is TRBJ1-1, the V gene TRBV30; D gene uncertain. V lost 4 bases, J lost 1 base, and 16 bases lay in between. The CDR3 extends over 15 amino acids. Germline-derived CDR1 and CDR2 are GTSNPN and SVGIG (reference sequence). The CDR3 region is CAWKIGGIANTEAFF. In DNA, the CDR3 is TGTGCCTGGAAAATTGGAGGGATAGCGAACACTGAAGCTTTCTTT.

The rearrangement joins TRBV9 to TRBJ1-3, with D possibly TRBD1 on 5 matching bases. There are 13 residues in the CDR3. Germline V gene sequence: CDR1 SGDLS, CDR2 YYNGEE. Deletions cut 1 base from V and 4 bases from J, with 6 bases between. This CDR3 reads CASSVKGGNTIYF. The CDR3 nucleotides are TGTGCCAGCAGCGTAAAGGGGGGAAACACCATATATTTT.

The chain couples TRBV11-2 to TRBJ2-5; the D gene is possibly TRBD2 (5 bases). Per germline, CDR1 SGHAT and CDR2 FQNNGV. V lost 5 bases to trimming and J lost 2 bases, with 12 bases between them. This CDR3 has 14 residues. CDR3 nucleotide sequence: TGTGCCAGCAGCCCTCGGACTGGACAAGAGACCCAGTACTTC. This translates into CASSPRTGQETQYF. The variable domain in full, completed from reference TRBV11-2 and TRBJ2-5, reads EAGVAQSPRYKIIEKRQSVAFWCNPISGHATLYWYQQILGQGPKLLIQFQNNGVVDDSQLPKDRFSAERLKGVDSTLKIQPAKLEDSAVYLCASSPRTGQETQYFGPGTRLLVL.

This clone came up a few times. The chain joins TRBV27 to TRBJ2-1; the D gene is possibly TRBD1 (6 bases). Germline V gene sequence: CDR1 MNHEY, CDR2 SMNVEV (reference sequence). V lost 6 bases and J lost 5, with 14 bases in between. The CDR3 runs to 14 residues. CDR3 DNA sequence: TGTGCCAGCAGCCGAGGGGGTTTCAACAATGAGCAGTTCTTC. Translated: CASSRGGFNNEQFF.

This rearrangement joins TRBV18 to TRBJ2-3, with D hard to call. Germline V gene sequence: CDR1 KGHSH, CDR2 LQKENI. The CDR3 is made up of 13 amino acids. The ends were cut back, 2 bases at V and 4 bases at J, with 7 bases in the middle. CDR3 nucleotide sequence: TGTGCCAGCTCACCAGAGATGGCAGATACGCAGTATTTT. Its protein is CASSPEMADTQYF.

This clone has just a few counts. V gene TRBV4-3 combines with J gene TRBJ1-4; D is unresolved. CDR1 and CDR2 from the germline V gene are LGHNA and YSLEER. This CDR3 spans 14 amino acids. Trimming left V 0 bases short and J 10 bases short, with 12 bases between. Here the CDR3 DNA reads TGCGCCAGCAGCCAAGATCCCTGGACTCTAAAACTGTTTTTT. This sequence encodes CASSQDPWTLKLFF.